This note documents a single TCR beta chain sequence. The antigen is unknown. The method was immunoSEQ multiplex PCR; TCRdb's version includes in-frame clones alone and lacks a portion of them. The sample records approximately 280,000 clones, around 77% being singletons. This entry is derived from a study of cytotoxic CD8 clonotypes in ibrutinib-treated CLL. The CDR3 contains 16 residues. The germline V gene encodes CDR1 SGHDT and CDR2 YYEEEE. The V end lost 4 bases, the J end lost 6 bases, and 22 bases lay between the germline ends. Regarding the study as a whole: Higher circulating CD8+ T-cell counts strongly accompanied higher baseline clonality, above age-matched healthy donors. Rare overall, public clonotypes shrank or held steady under therapy. Having risen at ibrutinib response, clonality had fallen back toward baseline by progression.

The specimen was PBMCs, collected at disease progression, from a patient treated with ibrutinib. The sequence came from a human donor with chronic lymphocytic leukemia. The genes are TRBV5-6 and TRBJ1-2; perhaps TRBD1 as D (5 bases). Written as DNA, the CDR3 is TGTGCCAGCAGCGCGACCTGGCGGACTGGGACTGATGGCTACACCTTC. It yields the protein CASSATWRTGTDGYTF.